Below are 5 T cell receptor beta chains sequenced from a single sample in a study of T cell responses to AZD1222 COVID-19 vaccine. Repertoires were generated with immunoSEQ multiplex PCR, while TCRdb's copy carries only in-frame clones and drops some. This table holds approximately 150,000 clones, roughly 90% found once. Sequencing was performed on peripheral blood, taken on day 0 of AZD1222 vaccination. These receptors were taken from an adult in good health.

This clone has a single count. This sequence joins TRBV15 and TRBJ2-7; tentative D call: TRBD1 (5 bases). V lost 4 bases and J 4 bases, leaving 17 bases between the germline ends. CDR3 length: 15 residues. Germline CDR1 LNHNV, CDR2 YYDKDF (reference sequence). The CDR3 bases are TGTGCCACCAGCATGGGCCGGACACTCGGTTACGAGCAGTACTTC. The encoded protein is CATSMGRTLGYEQYF.

The chain employs TRBV6-2 or TRBV6-3 and TRBJ1-1; possible D gene TRBD1, 5 bases. Deletions cut 5 bases from V and 1 base from J, with 11 bases between. The CDR3 consists of 14 residues. Germline V lookup: CDR1 MNHEY, CDR2 SVGEGT. CDR3 nucleotide sequence: TGTGCCAGCAGTGGGGCGAGGAGGAACACTGAAGCTTTCTTT. Translating gives CASSGARRNTEAFF.

This chain joins TRBV2 and TRBJ2-7; 7 nucleotides match TRBD2. Germline V gene lookup returns CDR1 SNHLY and CDR2 FYNNEI. CDR3 size: 15 residues. Trimming at V came to 6 bases and at J to 1 base, leaving 9 bases not matched to a gene. CDR3 sequence reads: CASRTRLAGSYEQYF. The CDR3 DNA follows: TGTGCCAGCAGGACCAGACTAGCAGGATCCTACGAGCAGTACTTC.

The rearrangement links TRBV4-3 to TRBJ2-7; D is undetermined. The V and J ends lost 1 base and 3 bases respectively, with 7 bases between them. The CDR3 length is 13 residues. Germline lookup yields CDR1 LGHNA and CDR2 YSLEER. CDR3 DNA sequence: TGCGCCAGCAGCCAAGTTAACGGCTACGAGCAGTACTTC. Residues: CASSQVNGYEQYF.

The table lists this clone with a count of one. The CDR3 spells CASSLRTGLNTEAFF. In DNA form, the CDR3 reads TGTGCCAGCAGCTTGCGGACAGGTTTGAACACTGAAGCTTTCTTT. This chain links TRBV5-4 with TRBJ1-1; 7 bases agree with TRBD1. V lost 1 base, J lost 0 bases, and 3 bases stayed unmatched. The CDR3 totals 15 residues. Per germline, CDR1 SGHNT and CDR2 YYREEE (reference sequence).